The 27 T cell receptor beta chains listed next were all sequenced from one sample in a study of blood T cell repertoires in COVID-19. This table comes from immunoSEQ multiplex PCR, and its TCRdb copy is limited to in-frame clones, with some not included. The repertoire consists of a few hundred thousand clones, with roughly nine tenths occurring once and the leading ten covering roughly 3.9%. Sequenced sample: peripheral blood. These receptors came from a man aged 60 to 75 who had recovered from COVID-19.

The rearrangement joins TRBV9 to TRBJ1-2; 8 bases are shared with TRBD1. J was trimmed by 5 bases and V by 7 bases; bases with no gene match: 10. Per germline, CDR1 SGDLS and CDR2 YYNGEE. The CDR3 runs to 14 residues. The chain's CDR3 is CASQRGDRLYGYTF. In DNA form, the CDR3 reads TGTGCCAGCCAGCGTGGGGACAGGTTGTATGGCTACACCTTC.

This clone was recorded once. This sequence joins TRBV5-1 and TRBJ2-3; D unclear. Deletions cut 3 bases from V and 3 bases from J, with 8 bases between. Looked up from germline, CDR1 is SGHRS and CDR2 is YFSETQ. CDR3 length: 13 residues. In nucleotides, the CDR3 is TGCGCCAGCAGCTCCCTTATGACAGATACGCAGTATTTT. Its translation is CASSSLMTDTQYF. The complete variable domain, with remaining parts taken from reference TRBV5-1 and TRBJ2-3, reads KAGVTQTPRYLIKTRGQQVTLSCSPISGHRSVSWYQQTPGQGLQFLFEYFSETQRNKGNFPGRFSGRQFSNSRSEMNVSTLELGDSALYLCASSSLMTDTQYFGPGTRLTVL.

The count of this clone is one. V and J are TRBV7-9 and TRBJ2-5; possible D gene TRBD1, 5 bases. The germline V gene has CDR1 SEHNR and CDR2 FQNEAQ (reference sequence). V gave up 5 bases and J gave up 3 bases, with 13 bases separating them. The CDR3 covers 14 residues. This CDR3 is CASSQTPGKETQYF. The CDR3 DNA sequence: TGTGCCAGCAGCCAAACCCCAGGGAAAGAGACCCAGTACTTC.

This sequence joins TRBV15 and TRBJ1-5, with D possibly TRBD1 on 6 matching bases. The CDR3 runs to 17 residues. Trimming pared 0 bases from V and 2 bases from J, leaving 14 bases between. The germline gives CDR1 LNHNV, CDR2 YYDKDF (reference sequence). The CDR3 DNA sequence: TGTGCCACCAGCAGAGATGGGGGCCAAGGGCGCAATCAGCCCCAGCATTTT. Its protein is CATSRDGGQGRNQPQHF.

V is TRBV2 and J is TRBJ2-3; 9 bases map to TRBD2. This CDR3 has 14 amino acids. Germline V gene lookup returns CDR1 SNHLY and CDR2 FYNNEI. V was clipped by 3 bases and J by 7 bases; unmatched bases: 5. CDR3 region: CASSDSSGGYTQYF. The CDR3 nucleotides are TGTGCCAGCAGTGATAGTAGCGGGGGATATACGCAGTATTTT.

CDR3 DNA sequence: TGCGCCAGCAGCTTACAGGGGGCGCCCAGCTATGGCTACACCTTC. Translation: CASSLQGAPSYGYTF. This chain uses TRBV5-1 with TRBJ1-2; 9 nucleotides line up with TRBD1. CDR1 and CDR2 from the germline V gene are SGHRS and YFSETQ. Trimming at V came to 2 bases and at J to 4 bases, leaving 6 bases not matched to a gene. The CDR3 extends over 15 amino acids.

This chain joins TRBV5-6 and TRBJ1-2, with 7 bases identical to TRBD1. The J segment lost 6 bases and the V segment lost 4 bases, leaving 3 bases of the junction unmatched. The CDR3 loop spans 12 amino acids. Germline CDR1 is SGHDT and CDR2 is YYEEEE. CDR3 amino acids: CASSEQGNGYTF. The CDR3 region has the DNA TGTGCCAGCAGCGAACAGGGGAATGGCTACACCTTC.

This chain uses TRBV10-2 with TRBJ2-7; 12 bases align to TRBD2. Germline V CDR1 and CDR2: WSHSY, SAAADI. The CDR3 contains 17 residues. V dropped 11 bases and J dropped 1; count of bases not matched to a gene: 15. The CDR3 loop reads CAVGSGLAGGRSYEQYF. The CDR3 nucleotides read TGCGCCGTAGGGTCGGGGCTAGCGGGGGGGCGATCCTACGAGCAGTACTTC.

The V and J genes are TRBV6-5 and TRBJ2-4; 9 nucleotides match TRBD1. CDR3 length equals 16 residues. The trim removed 2 bases at V and 5 bases at J, leaving 7 bases unmatched. The germline CDR1 and CDR2 sequences are MNHEY and SVGAGI. CDR3 protein: CASSYGGQGGQNIQYF. The CDR3 DNA follows: TGTGCCAGCAGTTACGGGGGACAGGGAGGCCAAAACATTCAGTACTTC.

This clone appeared once. The chain couples TRBV30 to TRBJ2-7; 9 nucleotides line up with TRBD1. This CDR3 comprises 16 residues. Germline V lookup: CDR1 GTSNPN, CDR2 SVGIG (reference sequence). Trimming at V came to 0 bases and at J to 1 base, leaving 7 bases not matched to a gene. The chain's CDR3 is CAWSVSFGTGSYEQYF. In nucleotides, the CDR3 is TGTGCCTGGAGTGTAAGCTTTGGGACAGGGTCCTACGAGCAGTACTTC.

J is TRBJ1-5 and V is TRBV19; 11 bases match TRBD1. CDR3 length equals 15 residues. Germline lookup yields CDR1 LNHDA and CDR2 SQIVND (reference sequence). V lost 1 base and J lost 6; bases outside the gene matches: 2. CDR3: CASSIGTGGGQPQHF. In DNA form, the CDR3 reads TGTGCCAGTAGTATAGGGACAGGGGGCGGTCAGCCCCAGCATTTT.

On this clone itself: The junction does not match germline at one end; this may be a read error. The chain recombines TRBV6-6 with TRBJ1-1; 7 bases fit TRBD1. The V gene's germline CDR1 is MNHNY and CDR2 SVGAGI (reference sequence). The CDR3 spans 11 residues. In DNA, the CDR3 is TGTGCCAGCAGCCGTACCTCACAGGGGTACTTT. Amino acid sequence: CASSRTSQGYF.

This sequence joins TRBV7-3 and TRBJ1-1, with D possibly matching TRBD1 (5 bases). Per germline, CDR1 SGHTA and CDR2 FQGTGA. The V end lost 0 bases, the J end lost 4 bases, and 15 bases lay between the germline ends. This CDR3 comprises 16 residues. CDR3 amino acids: CASSLTGAQVGTEAFF. CDR3 nucleotides: TGTGCCAGCAGCTTAACAGGGGCCCAAGTAGGCACTGAAGCTTTCTTT.

This chain joins TRBV5-1 and TRBJ2-3; 13 bases are shared with TRBD2. The germline CDR1 and CDR2 sequences are SGHRS and YFSETQ. The CDR3 runs 18 residues. V was pared by 5 bases and J by 0 bases, with 9 bases of the junction left unmatched. The CDR3 region is CASSPGTSGAPSTDTQYF. CDR3 sequence (DNA): TGCGCCAGCAGTCCCGGGACTAGCGGGGCCCCTAGCACAGATACGCAGTATTTT.

This chain links TRBV7-2 with TRBJ1-1, with 8 bases that match TRBD1. Germline V gives CDR1 SGHTA, CDR2 FQGNSA. Trimming at V came to 3 bases and at J to 5 bases, leaving 5 bases not matched to a gene. This CDR3 region has 14 residues. In DNA, the CDR3 is TGTGCCAGCAGCTTGACAGGGGTAACAACTGAAGCTTTCTTT. Its translation is CASSLTGVTTEAFF.

The V and J genes are TRBV5-1 and TRBJ2-3, with 7 bases lining up with TRBD1. The CDR3 is made up of 14 amino acids. The V segment lost 4 bases and the J segment 12 bases; nucleotides outside the gene matches: 14. CDR1 and CDR2 (germline): SGHRS, YFSETQ. CDR3 DNA sequence: TGCGCCAGCAGCCCCAACCGACAGGGCCAAGTTCAGTATTTT. Translated, it gives CASSPNRQGQVQYF.

The chain joins TRBV12-3 or TRBV12-4 to TRBJ1-2; no reliable D call. The CDR3 length is 12 residues. Between the trimmed V and J ends, which lost 3 bases and 6 bases, there was a span of 8 bases. Here the CDR3 reads CASSFPPDGYTF. In nucleotides, the CDR3 is TGTGCCAGCAGTTTTCCCCCGGATGGCTACACCTTC.

The chain is built from TRBV10-3 and TRBJ1-1; D is possibly TRBD1 (6 bases). Trimming removed 4 bases at V and 4 bases at J, with 19 bases between. The CDR3 length is 16 residues. The germline CDR1 and CDR2 sequences are ENHRY and SYGVKD. CDR3 nucleotide sequence: TGTGCCATCAGTGCCTCTCCGACAGGCCTAGGCACTGAAGCTTTCTTT. Its protein product is CAISASPTGLGTEAFF.

The chain employs TRBV15 and TRBJ2-1; the match to TRBD2 covers 11 bases. With V trimmed by 0 bases and J by 3 bases, 1 base remained unmatched. Germline V lookup: CDR1 LNHNV, CDR2 YYDKDF (reference sequence). The CDR3 has 16 amino acids. In DNA form, the CDR3 reads TGTGCCACCAGCAGAGAGCTAGCGGGGGGCTACAATGAGCAGTTCTTC. It yields the protein CATSRELAGGYNEQFF.

This clone was detected only once. The chain is built from TRBV4-2 and TRBJ2-5; perhaps TRBD2 as D (6 bases). CDR1 is LGHNA, CDR2 YNFKEQ, per germline. CDR3 length equals 15 residues. V was shortened by 1 base and J by 5 bases, with 14 bases between the two germline ends. The CDR3 loop is CASSQVWVSGETQYF. The CDR3 DNA reads as TGTGCCAGCAGCCAAGTTTGGGTCAGCGGGGAGACCCAGTACTTC.

The J gene is TRBJ2-3, the V gene TRBV10-3; 7 nucleotides align to TRBD2. Losses at the gene ends were 4 bases for V and 2 bases for J; bases not matched to a gene: 15. The germline CDR1 and CDR2 sequences are ENHRY and SYGVKD. The CDR3 totals 18 residues. The CDR3 coding sequence is TGTGCCATCAGTGGAGACAGAAGCGGGGAAATATACACAGATACGCAGTATTTT. It is translated as CAISGDRSGEIYTDTQYF.

This clone was seen once. The V gene is TRBV7-3, the J gene TRBJ1-2; TRBD1 agrees at 8 bases. Germline CDR1 reads SGHTA; CDR2 reads FQGTGA. With 1 base clipped from V and 3 bases from J, the junction kept 4 bases outside the gene matches. CDR3 length equals 15 residues. The CDR3 DNA sequence: TGTGCCAGCAGCTTAATCCCAGGGGGCGACTATGGCTACACCTTC. Amino acid sequence: CASSLIPGGDYGYTF.

The rearrangement joins TRBV2 to TRBJ1-1; D not certain. V was cut by 6 bases and J by 7 bases, with 12 bases left in between. There are 12 residues in the CDR3. Germline lookup yields CDR1 SNHLY and CDR2 FYNNEI. DNA of the CDR3: TGTGCCAGCAGGAGAGAGGGTTTTGAAGCTTTCTTT. Translation: CASRREGFEAFF.

This clone was counted between two and nine times. The chain carries TRBV11-2 and TRBJ2-7; D may be TRBD2 (7 bases). Germline V gene lookup returns CDR1 SGHAT and CDR2 FQNNGV. CDR3 length: 13 residues. Between the trimmed V and J ends, which lost 8 bases and 2 bases, there was a span of 13 bases. The DNA for the CDR3 is TGTGCCAGCGGGAGGGGGAATACCTACGAGCAGTACTTC. Translation gives CASGRGNTYEQYF.

The V call is TRBV7-6, the J call TRBJ2-7; maybe TRBD1 (6 bases). The V gene lost 3 bases and the J gene lost 2 bases, with 11 bases spanning the gap. Germline V lookup: CDR1 SGHVS, CDR2 FNYEAQ. This CDR3 region has 14 residues. CDR3 loop: CASSFGSGAYEQYF. CDR3 DNA: TGTGCCAGCAGCTTTGGGTCAGGGGCCTACGAGCAGTACTTC. The entire variable domain, with the rest obtained from reference TRBV7-6 and TRBJ2-7, is as follows: GAGVSQSPRYKVTKRGQDVALRCDPISGHVSLYWYRQALGQGPEFLTYFNYEAQQDKSGLPNDRFSAERPEGSISTLTIQRTEQRDSAMYRCASSFGSGAYEQYFGPGTRLTVT.

This clone was counted only a few times. The chain uses TRBV18 and TRBJ2-5; the match to TRBD1 covers 8 bases. Germline loops: CDR1 KGHSH, CDR2 LQKENI. CDR3 length: 18 amino acids. Unmatched junction bases numbered 14, after V lost 2 bases and J lost 3 bases. The CDR3 DNA sequence: TGTGCCAGCTCACCATTTCTTACGACAGGGGATTTGAAAGAGACCCAGTACTTC. As protein: CASSPFLTTGDLKETQYF. Complete variable domain (other parts from reference TRBV18 and TRBJ2-5): NAGVMQNPRHLVRRRGQEARLRCSPMKGHSHVYWYRQLPEEGLKFMVYLQKENIIDESGMPKERFSAEFPKEGPSILRIQQVVRGDSAAYFCASSPFLTTGDLKETQYFGPGTRLLVL.

V is TRBV27 and J is TRBJ2-3; perhaps TRBD2 as D (6 bases). CDR1 MNHEY and CDR2 SMNVEV come from the germline V gene (reference sequence). V was clipped by 6 bases and J by 0 bases, with 16 bases between them. There are 16 residues in the CDR3. The CDR3 loop reads CASSPLGGPSTDTQYF. The DNA for the CDR3 is TGTGCCAGCAGCCCATTGGGGGGTCCTAGCACAGATACGCAGTATTTT.